This TCR beta chain is from a study of blood T cells in healthy people across ages. Trimming removed 0 bases from V and 2 bases from J; junction bases left unmatched: 6. Germline V CDR1 and CDR2: SGHVS, FQNEAQ. This CDR3 spans 17 amino acids. Study-wide results and caveats: Those diversity estimates obtained from one million T cells were thought to be underestimates.

It was with a sample-barcoded 5' primer and a J-beta primer mix that a second PCR of about 7 to 12 cycles was run. TCRdb reprocessed the 5' RACE reads via MiXCR and lists one record per CDR3 protein. The sample includes roughly 700,000 distinct CDR3 sequences, 49% of them seen just once. A remark on this clonotype: Its antigen is as yet unknown.

The chain carries TRBV7-8 and TRBJ2-2; 7 nucleotides line up with TRBD1. The TCR was taken from an older woman in good health. Sequencing input: blood. The DNA of the CDR3 is TGTGCCAGCAGCTTAGCAAAGGGGGCTGTTAACACCGGGGAGCTGTTTTTT. Its translation is CASSLAKGAVNTGELFF.